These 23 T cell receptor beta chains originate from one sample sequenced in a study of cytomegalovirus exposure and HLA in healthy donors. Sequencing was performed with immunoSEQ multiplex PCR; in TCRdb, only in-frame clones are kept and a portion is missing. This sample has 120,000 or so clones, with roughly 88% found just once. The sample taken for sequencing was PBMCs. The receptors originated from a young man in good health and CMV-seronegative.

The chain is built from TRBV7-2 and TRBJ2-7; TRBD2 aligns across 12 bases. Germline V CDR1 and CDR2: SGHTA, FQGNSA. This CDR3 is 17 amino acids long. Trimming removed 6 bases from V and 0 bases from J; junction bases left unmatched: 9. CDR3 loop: CASRPTSGRGGSYEQYF. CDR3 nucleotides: TGTGCCAGCAGACCGACTAGCGGGAGAGGTGGCTCCTACGAGCAGTACTTC.

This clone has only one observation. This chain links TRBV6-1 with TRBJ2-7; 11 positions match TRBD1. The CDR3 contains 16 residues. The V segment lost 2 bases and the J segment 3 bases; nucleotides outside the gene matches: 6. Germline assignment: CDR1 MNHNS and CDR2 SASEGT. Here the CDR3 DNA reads TGTGCCAGCAGTGAACGTTGGACAGGGGGCGGCTACGAGCAGTACTTC. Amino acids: CASSERWTGGGYEQYF.

This CDR3 is CASSGTAAYEQYF. In nucleotides, the CDR3 is TGTGCCAGTAGCGGGACAGCCGCCTACGAGCAGTACTTC. The rearrangement joins TRBV19 to TRBJ2-7, with TRBD1 identical over 7 bases. In germline, CDR1 is LNHDA, CDR2 SQIVND (reference sequence). V dropped 6 bases and J dropped 2; count of bases not matched to a gene: 4. This CDR3 has 13 amino acids.

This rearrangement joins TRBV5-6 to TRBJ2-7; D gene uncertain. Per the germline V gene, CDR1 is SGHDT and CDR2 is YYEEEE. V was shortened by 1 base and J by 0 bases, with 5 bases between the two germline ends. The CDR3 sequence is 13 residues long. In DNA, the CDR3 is TGTGCCAGCAGCTTGATCAGCTCCTACGAGCAGTACTTC. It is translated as CASSLISSYEQYF.

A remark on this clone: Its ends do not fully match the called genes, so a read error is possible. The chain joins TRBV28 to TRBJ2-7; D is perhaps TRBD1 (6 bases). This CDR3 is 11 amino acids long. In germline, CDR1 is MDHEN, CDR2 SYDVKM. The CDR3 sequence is CASSLSDRLDF. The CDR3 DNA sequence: TGTGCCAGCAGTCTATCGGACAGACTGGACTTC.

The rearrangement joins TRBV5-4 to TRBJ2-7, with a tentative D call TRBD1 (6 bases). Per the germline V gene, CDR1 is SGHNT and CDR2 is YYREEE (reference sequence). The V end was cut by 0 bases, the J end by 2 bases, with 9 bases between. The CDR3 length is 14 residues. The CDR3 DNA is TGTGCCAGCAGCTTGGACCAGGGGACCTACGAGCAGTACTTC. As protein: CASSLDQGTYEQYF.

The chain's CDR3 is CASSQRTGTYSNQPQHF. CDR3 sequence (DNA): TGTGCCAGCAGCCAAAGGACAGGTACATATAGCAATCAGCCCCAGCATTTT. This chain uses TRBV14 with TRBJ1-5; 7 positions agree with TRBD1. V gave up 2 bases and J gave up 0 bases; unmatched junction bases: 7. CDR3 length equals 17 residues. Germline assignment: CDR1 SGHDN and CDR2 FVKESK.

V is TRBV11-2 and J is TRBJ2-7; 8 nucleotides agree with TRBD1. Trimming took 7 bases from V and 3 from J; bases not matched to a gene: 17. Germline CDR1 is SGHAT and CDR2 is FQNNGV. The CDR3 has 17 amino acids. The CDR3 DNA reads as TGTGCCAGCATAAAAACGTACCGGGCAGGGGGCGTCTACGAGCAGTACTTC. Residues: CASIKTYRAGGVYEQYF.

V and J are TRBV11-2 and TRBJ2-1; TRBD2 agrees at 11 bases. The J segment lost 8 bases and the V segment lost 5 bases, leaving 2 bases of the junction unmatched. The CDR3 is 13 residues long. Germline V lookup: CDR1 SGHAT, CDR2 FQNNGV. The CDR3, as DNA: TGTGCCAGCAGCCCACTAGCGGGGGATGAGCAGTTCTTC. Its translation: CASSPLAGDEQFF.

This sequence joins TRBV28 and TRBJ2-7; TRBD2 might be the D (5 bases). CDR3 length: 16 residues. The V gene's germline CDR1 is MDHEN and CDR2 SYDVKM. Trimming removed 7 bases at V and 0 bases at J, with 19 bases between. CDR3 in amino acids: CASISGVAGSSYEQYF. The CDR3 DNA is TGTGCCAGCATCTCTGGGGTTGCGGGTAGCTCCTACGAGCAGTACTTC.

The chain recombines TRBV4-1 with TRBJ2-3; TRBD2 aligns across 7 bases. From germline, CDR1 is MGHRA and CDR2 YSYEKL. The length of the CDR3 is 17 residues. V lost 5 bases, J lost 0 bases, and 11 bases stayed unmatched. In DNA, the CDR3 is TGCGCCAGCAGCACACACCCCGCCGGGAGGAGCACAGATACGCAGTATTTT. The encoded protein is CASSTHPAGRSTDTQYF.

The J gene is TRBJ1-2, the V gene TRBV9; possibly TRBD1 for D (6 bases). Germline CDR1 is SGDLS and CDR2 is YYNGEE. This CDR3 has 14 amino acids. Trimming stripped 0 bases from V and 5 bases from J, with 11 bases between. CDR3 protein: CASSVALDSYGYTF. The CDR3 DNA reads TGTGCCAGCAGCGTAGCCTTGGACAGTTATGGCTACACCTTC.

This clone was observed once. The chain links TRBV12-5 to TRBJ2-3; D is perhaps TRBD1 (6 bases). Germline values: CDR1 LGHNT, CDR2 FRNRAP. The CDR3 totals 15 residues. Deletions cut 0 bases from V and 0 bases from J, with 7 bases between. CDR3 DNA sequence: TGTGCTAGTGGTTTGGTAACAGGGAGCACAGATACGCAGTATTTT. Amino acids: CASGLVTGSTDTQYF.

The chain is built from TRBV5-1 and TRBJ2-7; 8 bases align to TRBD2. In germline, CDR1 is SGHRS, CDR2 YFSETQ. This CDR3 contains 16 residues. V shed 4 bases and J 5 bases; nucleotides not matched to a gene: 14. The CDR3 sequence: CASSPSGRSSGDEQYF. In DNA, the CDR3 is TGCGCCAGCAGCCCCAGCGGGAGATCGTCGGGGGACGAGCAGTACTTC. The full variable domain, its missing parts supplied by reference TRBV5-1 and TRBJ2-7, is KAGVTQTPRYLIKTRGQQVTLSCSPISGHRSVSWYQQTPGQGLQFLFEYFSETQRNKGNFPGRFSGRQFSNSRSEMNVSTLELGDSALYLCASSPSGRSSGDEQYFGPGTRLTVT.

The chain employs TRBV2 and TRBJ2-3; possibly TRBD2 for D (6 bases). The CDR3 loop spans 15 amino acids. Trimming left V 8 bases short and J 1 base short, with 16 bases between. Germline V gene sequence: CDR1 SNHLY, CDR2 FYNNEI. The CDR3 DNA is TGTGCCAGCCAGCCTGGGAGGATCGGCACAGATACGCAGTATTTT. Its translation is CASQPGRIGTDTQYF. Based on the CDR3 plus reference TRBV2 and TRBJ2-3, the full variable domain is EPEVTQTPSHQVTQMGQEVILRCVPISNHLYFYWYRQILGQKVEFLVSFYNNEISEKSEIFDDQFSVERPDGSNFTLKIRSTKLEDSAMYFCASQPGRIGTDTQYFGPGTRLTVL.

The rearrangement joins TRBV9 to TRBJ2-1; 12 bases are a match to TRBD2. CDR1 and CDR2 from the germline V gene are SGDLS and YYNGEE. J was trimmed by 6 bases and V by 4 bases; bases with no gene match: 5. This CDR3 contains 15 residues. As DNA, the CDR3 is TGTGCCAGCAGCCCACGACTAGCGGGGGCCAATGAGCAGTTCTTC. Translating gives CASSPRLAGANEQFF. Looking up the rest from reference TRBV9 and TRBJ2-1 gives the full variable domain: DSGVTQTPKHLITATGQRVTLRCSPRSGDLSVYWYQQSLDQGLQFLIQYYNGEERAKGNILERFSAQQFPDLHSELNLSSLELGDSALYFCASSPRLAGANEQFFGPGTRLTVL.

Here the CDR3 DNA reads TGTGCCAGCAGACCTACAGGGGGCCGGGATGGCTACACCTTC. Protein: CASRPTGGRDGYTF. The V and J genes are TRBV6-1 and TRBJ1-2; 9 bases fit TRBD1. The CDR3 runs 14 residues. Looked up from germline, CDR1 is MNHNS and CDR2 is SASEGT. Unmatched junction bases numbered 8, after V lost 6 bases and J lost 6 bases.

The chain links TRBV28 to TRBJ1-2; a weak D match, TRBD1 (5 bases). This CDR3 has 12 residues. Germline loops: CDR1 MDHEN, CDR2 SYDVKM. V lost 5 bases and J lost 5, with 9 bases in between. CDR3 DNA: TGTGCCAGCAGTATCGACAGATATGGCTACACCTTC. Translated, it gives CASSIDRYGYTF.

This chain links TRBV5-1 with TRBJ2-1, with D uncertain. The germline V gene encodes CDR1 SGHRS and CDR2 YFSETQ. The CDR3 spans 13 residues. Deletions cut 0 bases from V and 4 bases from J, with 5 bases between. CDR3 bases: TGCGCCAGCAGCTTGGCTAGTTACAATGAGCAGTTCTTC. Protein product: CASSLASYNEQFF.

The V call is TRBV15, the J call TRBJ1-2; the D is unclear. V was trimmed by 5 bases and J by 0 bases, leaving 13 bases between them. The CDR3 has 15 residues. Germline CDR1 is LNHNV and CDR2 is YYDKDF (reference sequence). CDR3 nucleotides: TGTGCCACCAGCGGAGCAGGCGTTTCTAACTATGGCTACACCTTC. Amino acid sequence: CATSGAGVSNYGYTF. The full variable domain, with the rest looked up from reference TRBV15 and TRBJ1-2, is DAMVIQNPRYQVTQFGKPVTLSCSQTLNHNVMYWYQQKSSQAPKLLFHYYDKDFNNEADTPDNFQSRRPNTSFCFLDIRSPGLGDTAMYLCATSGAGVSNYGYTFGSGTRLTVV.

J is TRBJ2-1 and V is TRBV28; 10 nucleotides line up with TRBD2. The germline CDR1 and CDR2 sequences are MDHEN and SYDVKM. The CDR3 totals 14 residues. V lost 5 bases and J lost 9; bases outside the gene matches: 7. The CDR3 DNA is TGTGCCAGCAGTCGACTAGCGGGCAGGGGTGAGCAGTTCTTC. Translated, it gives CASSRLAGRGEQFF.

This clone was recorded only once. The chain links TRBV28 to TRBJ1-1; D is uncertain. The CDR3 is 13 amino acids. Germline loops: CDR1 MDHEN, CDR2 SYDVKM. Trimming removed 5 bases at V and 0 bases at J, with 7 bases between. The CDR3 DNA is TGTGCCAGCAGTAAAACAGTGAACACTGAAGCTTTCTTT. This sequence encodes CASSKTVNTEAFF.

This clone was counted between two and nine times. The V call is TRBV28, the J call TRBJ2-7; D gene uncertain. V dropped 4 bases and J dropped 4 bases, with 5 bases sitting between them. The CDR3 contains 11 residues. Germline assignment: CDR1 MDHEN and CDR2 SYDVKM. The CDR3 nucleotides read TGTGCCAGCAGTTACGAGTACGAGCAGTACTTC. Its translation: CASSYEYEQYF.